This T cell receptor beta chain was retrieved from a study of cytomegalovirus exposure and HLA in healthy donors. On the study more broadly: About 200 million T cells yielded roughly 120 million unique TCR beta sequences, as an earlier analysis found.

The study's findings and limits: Three chains linked to CMV were shown in vitro to be specific for CMV antigens.

Vbeta (60) and Jbeta (13) primers were used in the PCR. Measured with immunoSEQ multiplex PCR; TCRdb has only the in-frame clones, and not every one. The table shows over 200,000 clones, with 85% occurring only once. As regards this clone: Its antigen is as yet unknown.

The sample was PBMCs. The receptor was isolated from a human donor in good health.

CDR3 protein: CAAGTGSVEQYF. CDR3 DNA: TGTGCCGCAGGGACCGGGAGTGTCGAGCAGTACTTC. V is TRBV19 and J is TRBJ2-7; maybe TRBD2 (6 bases). Germline V gene lookup returns CDR1 LNHDA and CDR2 SQIVND (reference sequence). The CDR3 extends over 12 amino acids. Trimming cost V 11 bases and J 6 bases, with 17 bases left between them. Variable domain in full (rest from reference TRBV19 and TRBJ2-7): DGGITQSPKYLFRKEGQNVTLSCEQNLNHDAMYWYRQDPGQGLRLIYYSQIVNDFQKGDIAEGYSVSREKKESFPLTVTSAQKNPTAFYLCAAGTGSVEQYFGPGTRLTVT.